This T cell receptor beta chain was captured by sequencing in a study of vaccination effects on CD4 cells after COVID-19. Findings and limits, study-wide: Few convalescent patients, and no early post-infection timepoints, were available to the study. By a late point after vaccination, infection- and vaccine-induced clones had shrunk markedly through clonal contraction.

CDR1 SGHDT and CDR2 YYEEEE come from the germline V gene. The CDR3 spans 14 residues. The V gene lost 3 bases and the J gene lost 4 bases, with 13 bases spanning the gap. Sequencing was preceded by expansion of antigen-specific CD4+ T cells with viral peptide pools in the ViraFEST assay. Subsequent to 10 days of culture, CD4+ T cells were isolated. The person was diagnosed with PCR-confirmed SARS-CoV-2 infection between March and December 2020. Each well held about 2.1 million PBMC cultured with around 10 ug/ml peptides and about 9.7 IU/ml IL-2. Points on this clone: As yet, its antigen is unknown.

Clones were sequenced by immunoSEQ multiplex PCR, and TCRdb holds only the in-frame ones, with some missing. The data contain about 45,000 clones, around 75% of them singletons. The TCR sequence derives from a human donor who had a prior SARS-CoV-2 infection. The material was CD4+ T cells from PBMCs cultured with a peptide pool, obtained before COVID-19 vaccination. This chain connects TRBV5-6 to TRBJ2-5; D is uncertain. CDR3 residues: CASSSPLAAETQYF. In DNA form, the CDR3 reads TGTGCCAGCAGCTCCCCCTTGGCGGCAGAGACCCAGTACTTC.